The rows below give T cell receptor beta chains drawn from one sample of a study of blood T cell repertoires in COVID-19. Repertoires were generated with immunoSEQ multiplex PCR, while TCRdb's copy carries only in-frame clones and drops some. The data hold under 95,000 clones, with over 80% observed a single time. The source material was peripheral blood. The receptors derive from a human donor in a cohort sampled during active COVID-19. The conserved cysteine and the conserved F or W are not part of the CDR3 here.

J gene: TRBJ2-1
V gene: TRBV5-1
CDR3 protein: ASSLVGQGGNEQF

J gene: TRBJ1-2
V gene: TRBV7-3
CDR3 protein: ASSMDRAYGYT

J gene: TRBJ2-5
V gene: TRBV5-6
CDR3 protein: ASSPNGGPQETQY

J gene: TRBJ2-1
V gene: TRBV9
CDR3 protein: ASSVGTSGPQF

J gene: TRBJ2-1
V gene: TRBV3-1/TRBV3-2
CDR3 protein: ASSQDLGLAGGGNEQF

J gene: TRBJ2-1
V gene: TRBV6-4
CDR3 protein: ADPDGNYNEQF

J gene: TRBJ1-2
V gene: TRBV6-5
CDR3 protein: AIKEVPSLYGYT

J gene: TRBJ2-1
V gene: TRBV7-3
CDR3 protein: ASSPRTGGGEQF

J gene: TRBJ1-2
V gene: TRBV6-5
CDR3 protein: ASSIDRLVNYGYT

J gene: TRBJ2-7
V gene: TRBV2
CDR3 protein: ASNYGGADVYEQY

J gene: TRBJ2-5
V gene: TRBV7-7
CDR3 protein: YLGRRGRETQY

J gene: TRBJ2-7
V gene: TRBV11-2
CDR3 protein: ASSPLRTGGYEQY

J gene: TRBJ2-5
V gene: TRBV9
CDR3 protein: ASSVSGQQETQY

J gene: TRBJ2-5
V gene: TRBV20-1
CDR3 protein: SASEGVETQY

J gene: TRBJ2-7
V gene: TRBV2
CDR3 protein: ASSGGGRGAYEQY

J gene: TRBJ2-4
V gene: TRBV6-2/TRBV6-3
CDR3 protein: ASSYSMENVKVVAKNIQY

J gene: TRBJ1-1
V gene: TRBV10-1
CDR3 protein: ASSAGAGEAF

J gene: TRBJ1-1
V gene: TRBV18
CDR3 protein: ASSPQTLGLMNTEAF

J gene: TRBJ2-7
V gene: TRBV11-3
CDR3 protein: ASSSGLAGDEQY

J gene: TRBJ1-1
V gene: TRBV6-2/TRBV6-3
CDR3 protein: ASSFGQGQAF

J gene: TRBJ1-5
V gene: TRBV18
CDR3 protein: ASSLGTGRGNQPQH

J gene: TRBJ1-2
V gene: TRBV28
CDR3 protein: ASITPRDRRTGQDGYT

J gene: TRBJ2-3
V gene: TRBV3-1/TRBV3-2
CDR3 protein: ATLSRGSKVDTQY

J gene: TRBJ2-2
V gene: TRBV28
CDR3 protein: ASSFRGQNTGELF

J gene: TRBJ1-2
V gene: TRBV5-1
CDR3 protein: ASSPGQGSDFYGYT

J gene: TRBJ2-6
V gene: TRBV5-1
CDR3 protein: ASSLEVSVGANVLT